This TCR beta chain was captured by sequencing in a study of early stage breast cancer tumors. Regarding the study as a whole: Compared with adjacent normal breast tissue, tumors showed roughly 2.4-fold greater T cell density and higher clonality.

The CDR3 extends over 13 amino acids. V lost 0 bases to trimming and J lost 7 bases, with 7 bases between them. Germline V CDR1 and CDR2: MDHEN, SYDVKM. This clone was recorded a few times. Its cognate antigen is unknown. The protocol was immunoSEQ multiplex PCR, while the TCRdb copy is restricted to in-frame clones and leaves out a portion. Of 9,500 to 10,000 clones in the sample, 60% to 65% are singletons; the top ten hold about 12%. The sample comprised breast tumor tissue. The TCR was taken from a person between 55 and 69 years old with breast cancer. The rearrangement links TRBV28 to TRBJ1-5; no definite D call. The chain's CDR3 is CASSLWNGQPQHF. The CDR3 bases are TGTGCCAGCAGTTTATGGAACGGGCAGCCCCAGCATTTT.